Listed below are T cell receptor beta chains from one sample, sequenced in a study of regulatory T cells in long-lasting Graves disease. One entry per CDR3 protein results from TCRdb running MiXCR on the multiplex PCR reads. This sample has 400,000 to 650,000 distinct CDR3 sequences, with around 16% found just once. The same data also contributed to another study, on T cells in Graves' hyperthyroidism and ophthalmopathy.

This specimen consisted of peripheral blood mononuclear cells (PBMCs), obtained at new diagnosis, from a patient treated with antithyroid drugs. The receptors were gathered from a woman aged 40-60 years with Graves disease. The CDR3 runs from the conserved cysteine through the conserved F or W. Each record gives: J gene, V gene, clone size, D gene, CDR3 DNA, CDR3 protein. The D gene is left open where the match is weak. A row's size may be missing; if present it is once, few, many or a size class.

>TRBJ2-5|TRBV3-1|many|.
TGTGCCAGCAGCCAAAACCCTGACAGCGGAGAGACCCAGTACTTC
CASSQNPDSGETQYF
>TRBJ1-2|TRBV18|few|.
TGTGCCAGCTCACCCGGACAACCAGGAGACGATGGCTACACCTTC
CASSPGQPGDDGYTF
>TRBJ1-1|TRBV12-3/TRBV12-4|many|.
TGTGCCAGCAGTTTCGCGGGGGCGAACACTGAAGCTTTCTTT
CASSFAGANTEAFF
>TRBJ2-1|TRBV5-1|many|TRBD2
TGCGCCAGCAGCTTGGTGGTTAGCGGGGACTCCTACAATGAGCAGTTCTTC
CASSLVVSGDSYNEQFF
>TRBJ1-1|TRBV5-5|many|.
TGTGCCAGCAGATGGGATAGTGGGGGGCGTTGGGCTTTCTTT
CASRWDSGGRWAFF
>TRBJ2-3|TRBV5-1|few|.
TGCGCCAGCAGCTCATCCTTTTCCCCAGATACGCAGTATTTT
CASSSSFSPDTQYF
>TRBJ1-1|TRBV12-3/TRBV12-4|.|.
TGTGCCAGCAGTCCCGGACAGAAACTTGAAGCTTTCTTT
CASSPGQKLEAFF
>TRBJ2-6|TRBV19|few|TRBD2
TGTGCCAGTAGTATCTCCGGGGGGGCCGCTGGGGCCAACGTCCTGACTTTC
CASSISGGAAGANVLTF
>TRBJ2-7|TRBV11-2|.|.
TGTGCCAGCAGCCCGGACCCCTACGAGCAGTACTTC
CASSPDPYEQYF
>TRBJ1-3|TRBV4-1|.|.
TGCGCCAGCACCTCAAGAGAGGGAGGGAACACCATATATTTT
CASTSREGGNTIYF
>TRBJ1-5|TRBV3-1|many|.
TGTGCCAGCAGCCAAGATCCGGGCAGGGGAGGACAGCCCCAGCATTTT
CASSQDPGRGGQPQHF
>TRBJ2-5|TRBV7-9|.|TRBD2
TGTGCCAGCAGCACCAGGACTAGCGGGCTAGAAGAGACCCAGTACTTC
CASSTRTSGLEETQYF
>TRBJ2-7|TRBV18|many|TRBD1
TGTGCCAGCTCACCCGGACAGGGGGTCGAGCAGTACTTC
CASSPGQGVEQYF
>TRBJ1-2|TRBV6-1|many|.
TGTGCCAGCAGTGAAGCGTTCTATGGCTACACCTTC
CASSEAFYGYTF
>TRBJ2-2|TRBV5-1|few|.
TGCGCCAGCCAGCTCCCGCAGGGGATGAACACCGGGGAGCTGTTTTTT
CASQLPQGMNTGELFF
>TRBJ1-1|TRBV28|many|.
TGTGCCAGCAGTATCGACAGTGGTATGAACACTGAAGCTTTCTTT
CASSIDSGMNTEAFF
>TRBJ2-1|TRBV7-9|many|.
TGTGCCAGCAGCCCCCCACCGGCCTACTCCCACAATGAGCAGTTCTTC
CASSPPPAYSHNEQFF
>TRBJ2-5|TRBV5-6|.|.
TGTGCCAGCAGCTCCGGTGGGCTAGGGCAAGAGACCCAGTACTTC
CASSSGGLGQETQYF
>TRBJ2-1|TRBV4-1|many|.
TGCGCCAGCAGCCAAACCGGGGCAAACAATGAGCAGTTCTTC
CASSQTGANNEQFF
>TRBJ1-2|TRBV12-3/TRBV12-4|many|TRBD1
TGTGCCAGCAGTTTATCGGGACAGTACTATGGCTACACCTTC
CASSLSGQYYGYTF
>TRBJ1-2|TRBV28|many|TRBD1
TGTGCCAGCAGTTTCCCCAACAGGGGGCACTATGGCTACACCTTC
CASSFPNRGHYGYTF
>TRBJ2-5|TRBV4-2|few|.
TGTGCCAGCAGCCAATCCGGGATCTTAGGGGAGACCCAGTACTTC
CASSQSGILGETQYF
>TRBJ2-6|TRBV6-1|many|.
TGTGCCAGCAGAGGGAATGGGGCCAACGTCCTGACTTTC
CASRGNGANVLTF
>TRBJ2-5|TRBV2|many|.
TGTGCCAGCAGTGAAGCCTCGACAACACAATTTCAAGAGACCCAGTACTTC
CASSEASTTQFQETQYF
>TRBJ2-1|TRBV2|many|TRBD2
TGTGCCAGACTAGCGGGGGACAATGAGCAGTTCTTC
CARLAGDNEQFF
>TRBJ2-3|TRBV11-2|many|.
TGTGCCAGCAGCTTAAACAGCCTCAGCACAGATACGCAGTATTTT
CASSLNSLSTDTQYF
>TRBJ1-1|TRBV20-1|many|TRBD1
TGCAGTGCTAGAGATGGGACAGGGAATACTGAAGCTTTCTTT
CSARDGTGNTEAFF
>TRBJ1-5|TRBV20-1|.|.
TGCAGTGCTAGAGATGGGACGGGTTATAGCAATCAGCCCCAGCATTTT
CSARDGTGYSNQPQHF
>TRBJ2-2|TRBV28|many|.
TGTGCCAGCCAGGGGTTATCAAACACCGGGGAGCTGTTTTTT
CASQGLSNTGELFF
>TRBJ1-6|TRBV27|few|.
TGTGCCAGCAGTCAAACGGAGGGCTCATCCCTCCACTTT
CASSQTEGSSLHF
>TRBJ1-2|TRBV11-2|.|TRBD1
TGTGCCAGCAGCCCCCGACAATACAGGGGCAACTACTATGGCTACACCTTC
CASSPRQYRGNYYGYTF
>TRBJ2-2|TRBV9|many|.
TGTGCCAGCAGCCCGAGTGGTGGGCCGGGGGAGGAGCTGTTTTTT
CASSPSGGPGEELFF
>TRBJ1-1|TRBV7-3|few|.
TGTGCCAGCAGCTTATCTAATTTATACACTGAAGCTTTCTTT
CASSLSNLYTEAFF
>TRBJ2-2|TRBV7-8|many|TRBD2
TGTGCCAGCAGCCCCAAACTAGCGTCGAACACCGGGGAGCTGTTTTTT
CASSPKLASNTGELFF
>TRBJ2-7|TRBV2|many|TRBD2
TGTGCCAGCAGTGAACTGGCGGGGGGGGAGCAGTACTTC
CASSELAGGEQYF
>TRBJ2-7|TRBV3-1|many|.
TGTGCCAGCAGTAAAATCTATGGGGAGACCTACGAGCAGTACTTC
CASSKIYGETYEQYF
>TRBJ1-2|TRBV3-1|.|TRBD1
TGTGCCAGCAGCCAAGGGAGAAGGACAGGGGGTCGGGGCTACACCTTC
CASSQGRRTGGRGYTF
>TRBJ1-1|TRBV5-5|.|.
TGTGCCAGCAGCCCCCGGAGTTGGGTACCGGGCACTGAAGCTTTCTTT
CASSPRSWVPGTEAFF
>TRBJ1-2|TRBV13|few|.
TGTGCCAGCCATATTAAAGGGGCGGCTGGCTACACCTTC
CASHIKGAAGYTF
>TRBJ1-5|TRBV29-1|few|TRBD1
TGCAGCGTGCGGGTGGGGACAGGAGTCAATCAGCCCCAGCATTTT
CSVRVGTGVNQPQHF
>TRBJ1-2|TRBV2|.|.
TGTGCCAGCAGTGAAGAGGCTGGAAGATTTCACTATGGCTACACCTTC
CASSEEAGRFHYGYTF
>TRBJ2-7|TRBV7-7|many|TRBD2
TGTGCCAGCAGTTCGGGGGGGTCTTACGAGCAGTACTTC
CASSSGGSYEQYF
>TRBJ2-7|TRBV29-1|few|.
TGCAGCGTCCTCGGCCCAGGGGAGGACGAGCAGTACTTC
CSVLGPGEDEQYF
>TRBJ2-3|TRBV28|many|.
TGTGCCAGCAGTTTCCCAAGCACAGATACGCAGTATTTT
CASSFPSTDTQYF
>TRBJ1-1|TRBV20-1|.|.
TGCAGTGCTAGGGGGACGAACACTGAAGCTTTCTTT
CSARGTNTEAFF